This TCR beta chain came from a study of blood T cell repertoires in COVID-19. Overall study: Material from acute and convalescent COVID-19 was sourced from the United States, Italy and Spain. T cells, B-cell-depleted T cells, or PBMCs supplied cDNA or gDNA.

Original data processing: Estimates of nucleated cell counts were drawn from the amplification of reference gene primers. This table comes from immunoSEQ multiplex PCR, and its TCRdb copy is limited to in-frame clones, with some not included. V and J calls and clone size are given by that table; D and trimming were obtained from the DNA. This table holds some 180,000 clones, over 70% found once. This TCR derives from a woman aged 70 to 79 who had recovered from COVID-19. Sequenced material: peripheral blood.

The chain's CDR3 is CAISPRDSTYEQYF. The CDR3 DNA is TGTGCCATCAGCCCCCGTGACTCAACCTACGAGCAGTACTTC. V and J are TRBV10-3 and TRBJ2-7; unclear D gene. V lost 6 bases, J lost 2 bases, and 14 bases lay in between. Germline V gene data show CDR1 as ENHRY and CDR2 as SYGVKD. This CDR3 has 14 amino acids.